These 15 T cell receptor beta chains share one sample of origin, sequenced in a study of OX40 agonist ivuxolimab in advanced cancers. The repertoire was sequenced with immunoSEQ multiplex PCR; TCRdb's copy has only in-frame clones and lacks some. The repertoire consists of approximately 80,000 clones, with 94% occurring once and the leading ten covering 9.6%. Sample: CD4+ or CD8+ T cells sorted from blood, taken in a trial of the OX40 agonist ivuxolimab. The origin of the receptors is an adult with an advanced solid tumor such as melanoma, head and neck, liver or kidney cancer.

The CDR3 DNA reads TGTGCCAGCAGCAACCCGGGGTCCGCACACAAGCACCGGAATGAGCAGTTCTTC. Protein sequence: CASSNPGSAHKHRNEQFF. This chain links TRBV21-1 with TRBJ2-1; TRBD2, the table's D call, was not compared with the DNA. TRBV21-1 is a pseudogene. The length of the CDR3 is 18 residues.

The chain has TRBV4-1 and TRBJ2-2; 10 bases are a match to TRBD1. The ends lost 1 base at V and 5 bases at J; junction bases unmatched: 7. The germline gives CDR1 MGHRA, CDR2 YSYEKL. The CDR3 runs 17 residues. As DNA, the CDR3 is TGCGCCAGCAGCCAAGTAGTATGGACAGGGGGAACCGGGGAGCTGTTTTTT. Its translation: CASSQVVWTGGTGELFF.

The V and J genes are TRBV27 and TRBJ2-1; TRBD1 aligns across 7 bases. This CDR3 comprises 13 residues. J gave up 6 bases and V 5 bases, and 4 bases lay outside the gene matches. CDR1 and CDR2 from the germline V gene are MNHEY and SMNVEV (reference sequence). CDR3 nucleotide sequence: TGTGCCAGCAGTCGGACAGGCCCCAATGAGCAGTTCTTC. It translates to CASSRTGPNEQFF.

This chain uses TRBV5-4 with TRBJ2-2, with unresolved D. The CDR3 is made up of 14 amino acids. Trimming took 5 bases from V and 6 from J, leaving 14 bases between them. The germline CDR1 and CDR2 sequences are SGHNT and YYREEE (reference sequence). The chain's CDR3 is CASSPDQKPGELFF. CDR3 bases: TGTGCCAGCAGTCCGGACCAGAAACCCGGGGAGCTGTTTTTT.

This CDR3 is CASSLFVSTEAFF. DNA of the CDR3: TGTGCCAGCAGCTTGTTTGTCAGCACTGAAGCTTTCTTT. The chain couples TRBV5-8 to TRBJ1-1; D unresolved. Germline CDR1 and CDR2: SGHTS and YDEGEE. The CDR3 has 13 amino acids. V lost 1 base, J lost 4 bases, and 8 bases lay in between.

The chain combines TRBV4-1 with TRBJ2-7; possible D gene TRBD2, 6 bases. Looked up from germline, CDR1 is MGHRA and CDR2 is YSYEKL. The CDR3 is 15 residues long. Deletions cut 0 bases from V and 4 bases from J, with 13 bases between. The CDR3 DNA reads TGCGCCAGCAGCCAAGAAAGTGGGGGAGGTTACGAGCAGTACTTC. Protein product: CASSQESGGGYEQYF.

This sequence joins TRBV10-3 and TRBJ1-4; D may be TRBD1 (5 bases). With 4 bases removed from V and 6 bases from J, the gap between germline ends came to 9 bases. The germline V gene has CDR1 ENHRY and CDR2 SYGVKD. The CDR3 sequence is 13 residues long. CDR3 bases: TGTGCCATCAGTGGGGACGTGGATGAAAAACTGTTTTTT. This codes for CAISGDVDEKLFF.

The CDR3, as DNA: TGTGCCAGCAGCTTAGGCCTAAGAGGGTTCTACGAGCAGTACTTC. Protein sequence: CASSLGLRGFYEQYF. The chain uses TRBV13 and TRBJ2-7; tentatively, D is TRBD2 (5 bases). Germline loops: CDR1 PRHDT, CDR2 FYEKMQ (reference sequence). The CDR3 loop spans 15 amino acids. The germline V and J ends were trimmed by 0 bases and 3 bases, with 12 bases remaining between them.

The chain couples TRBV4-1 to TRBJ2-1; D unresolved. Germline V CDR1 and CDR2: MGHRA, YSYEKL. This CDR3 region has 14 residues. Trimming left V 3 bases short and J 5 bases short, with 11 bases between. CDR3 sequence (DNA): TGCGCCAGCAGCCATCCCGCAGCAAACAATGAGCAGTTCTTC. Translation: CASSHPAANNEQFF.

This chain links TRBV7-3 with TRBJ2-2; the D is unclear. CDR1 is SGHTA and CDR2 is FQGTGA in the germline V gene. CDR3 length: 12 amino acids. V shed 6 bases and J shed 3 bases, with 5 bases lying between them. The CDR3 is CASRVDTGELFF. CDR3 DNA: TGTGCCAGCAGAGTAGACACCGGGGAGCTGTTTTTT. Complete variable domain (other parts from reference TRBV7-3 and TRBJ2-2): GAGVSQTPSNKVTEKGKYVELRCDPISGHTALYWYRQSLGQGPEFLIYFQGTGAADDSGLPNDRFFAVRPEGSVSTLKIQRTERGDSAVYLCASRVDTGELFFGEGSRLTVL.

The CDR3: CASSIERTGGYEQYF. In nucleotides, the CDR3 is TGTGCCAGTAGTATAGAACGGACAGGGGGATACGAGCAGTACTTC. The rearrangement uses TRBV19 and TRBJ2-7, with TRBD1 identical over 10 bases. The CDR3 consists of 15 residues. Germline CDR1 and CDR2: LNHDA and SQIVND (reference sequence). Losses at the gene ends were 0 bases for V and 4 bases for J; bases not matched to a gene: 3.

This chain links TRBV27 with TRBJ2-7; 7 bases line up with TRBD1. CDR1 is MNHEY and CDR2 is SMNVEV in the germline V gene (reference sequence). V trimming: 3 bases; J trimming: 5 bases; junction bases outside the gene matches: 7. The CDR3 contains 14 residues. CDR3 in DNA: TGTGCCAGCAGTTTTAGGGGGCTGCAGGACGAGCAGTACTTC. Translated: CASSFRGLQDEQYF.

In its sample, this clone was seen once. This chain uses TRBV27 with TRBJ2-7, with no clear D. V lost 2 bases to trimming and J lost 5 bases, with 10 bases between them. There are 13 residues in the CDR3. The germline V gene encodes CDR1 MNHEY and CDR2 SMNVEV (reference sequence). This CDR3 reads CASSLAGYHEQYF. The CDR3 DNA reads TGTGCCAGCAGTTTAGCCGGGTACCACGAGCAGTACTTC.

Only a few counts were recorded for this clone. The chain is built from TRBV9 and TRBJ1-5; no definite D call. There are 13 residues in the CDR3. V lost 0 bases and J lost 6, with 7 bases in between. Germline V gene data show CDR1 as SGDLS and CDR2 as YYNGEE. The CDR3 DNA is TGTGCCAGCAGCGTAGCGGTGGGTCAGCCCCAGCATTTT. Encoded protein: CASSVAVGQPQHF.

The chain combines TRBV5-6 with TRBJ2-7, with no clear D. Germline V gene sequence: CDR1 SGHDT, CDR2 YYEEEE. V dropped 0 bases and J dropped 4 bases, with 11 bases sitting between them. The CDR3 extends over 14 amino acids. CDR3 bases: TGTGCCAGCAGCTTGGACGGTTCGGTTTACGAGCAGTACTTC. Translation gives CASSLDGSVYEQYF.